The text below deals with one T cell receptor beta chain. This entry comes from a study of T cell changes during pregnancy in multiple sclerosis. The CDR3 sequence is 16 residues long. J gave up 7 bases and V 1 base, and 8 bases lay outside the gene matches. Germline V gene lookup returns CDR1 MGHDK and CDR2 SYGVNS. The assay was immunoSEQ multiplex PCR, and TCRdb's table has in-frame clones only and misses some. The sample holds 43,000 or so clones, 80% to 90% seen once. The sequencing here drew on peripheral blood, taken in the first trimester of pregnancy. The clonotype was recovered from a female donor with multiple sclerosis, enrolled in a pregnancy study. The chain uses TRBV25-1 and TRBJ2-1, with 9 bases fitting TRBD2. The CDR3 here is CASSESQAGGRNEQFF. DNA of the CDR3: TGTGCCAGCAGTGAATCCCAAGCGGGGGGCAGGAATGAGCAGTTCTTC.